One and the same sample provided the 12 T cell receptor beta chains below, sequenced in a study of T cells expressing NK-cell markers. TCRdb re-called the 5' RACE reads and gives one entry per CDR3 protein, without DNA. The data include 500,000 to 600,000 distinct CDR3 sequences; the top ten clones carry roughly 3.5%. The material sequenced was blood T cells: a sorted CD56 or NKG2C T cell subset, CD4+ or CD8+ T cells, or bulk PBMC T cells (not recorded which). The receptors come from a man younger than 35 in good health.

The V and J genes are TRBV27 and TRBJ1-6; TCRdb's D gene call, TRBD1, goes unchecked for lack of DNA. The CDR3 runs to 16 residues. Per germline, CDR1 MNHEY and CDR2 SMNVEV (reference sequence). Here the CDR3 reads CASSLGGWSYNSPLHF.

CDR3 residues: CASSQGFGFDQFF. The rearrangement links TRBV4-3 to TRBJ2-1. The CDR3 consists of 13 residues. The germline V gene encodes CDR1 LGHNA and CDR2 YSLEER.

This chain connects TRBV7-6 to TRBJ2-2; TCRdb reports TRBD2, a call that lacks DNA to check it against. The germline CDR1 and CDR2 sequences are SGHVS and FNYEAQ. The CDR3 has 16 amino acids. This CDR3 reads CASSFAGLAGAGELFF.

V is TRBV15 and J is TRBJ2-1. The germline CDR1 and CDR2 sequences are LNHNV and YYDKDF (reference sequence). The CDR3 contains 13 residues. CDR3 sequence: CATSTRFGDEQFF. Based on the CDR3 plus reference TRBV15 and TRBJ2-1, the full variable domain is DAMVIQNPRYQVTQFGKPVTLSCSQTLNHNVMYWYQQKSSQAPKLLFHYYDKDFNNEADTPDNFQSRRPNTSFCFLDIRSPGLGDTAMYLCATSTRFGDEQFFGPGTRLTVL.

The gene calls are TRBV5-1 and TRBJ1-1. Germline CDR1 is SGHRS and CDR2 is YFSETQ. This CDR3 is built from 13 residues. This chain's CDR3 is CASSFGPAAEAFF.

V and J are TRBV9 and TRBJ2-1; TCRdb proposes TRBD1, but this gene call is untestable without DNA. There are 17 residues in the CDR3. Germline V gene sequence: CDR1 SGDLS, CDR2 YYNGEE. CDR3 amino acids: CASSVGTGGYGYNEQFF.

The CDR3 spells CASSLDLGAGELFF. This chain uses TRBV5-1 with TRBJ2-2; TCRdb's D call of TRBD1 is untestable without DNA. Germline CDR1 is SGHRS and CDR2 is YFSETQ. The CDR3 consists of 14 residues.

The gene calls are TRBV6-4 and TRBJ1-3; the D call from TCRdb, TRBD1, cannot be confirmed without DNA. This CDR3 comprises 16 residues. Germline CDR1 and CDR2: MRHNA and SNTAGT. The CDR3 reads CASRGVKREIGNTIYF.

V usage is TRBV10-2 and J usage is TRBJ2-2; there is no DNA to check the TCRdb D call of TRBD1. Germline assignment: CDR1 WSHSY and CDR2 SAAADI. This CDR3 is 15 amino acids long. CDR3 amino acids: CASFGQGMRPGELFF.

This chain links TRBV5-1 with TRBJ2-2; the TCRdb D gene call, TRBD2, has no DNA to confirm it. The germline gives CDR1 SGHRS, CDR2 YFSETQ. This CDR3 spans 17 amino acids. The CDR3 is CASSLPLAEGGAGELFF.

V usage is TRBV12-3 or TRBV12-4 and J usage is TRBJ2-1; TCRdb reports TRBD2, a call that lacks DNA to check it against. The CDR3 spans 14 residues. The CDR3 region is CASEGLAGSNEQFF.

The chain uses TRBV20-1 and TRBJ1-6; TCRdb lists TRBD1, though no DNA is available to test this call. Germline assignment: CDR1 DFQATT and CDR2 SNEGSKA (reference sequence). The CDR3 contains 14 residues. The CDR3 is CSASTGFGDSPLHF.